Below, 10 T cell receptor beta chains from the same sample are listed, as sequenced in a study of cytomegalovirus exposure and HLA in healthy donors. The PCR had 60 Vbeta and 13 Jbeta primers. Here immunoSEQ multiplex PCR was the method, and the copy in TCRdb shows in-frame clones only, minus some. Here the sample spans 150,000 to 200,000 clones, 75% to 85% being singletons. Sequencing was done on a sample of PBMCs. The receptor set was obtained from a woman aged 25 to 45 in good health and CMV-seropositive.

V usage is TRBV10-3 and J usage is TRBJ1-5; possibly TRBD1 for D (5 bases). Germline CDR1 ENHRY, CDR2 SYGVKD. CDR3 length: 12 residues. The germline V and J ends were trimmed by 11 bases and 6 bases, with 14 bases remaining between them. CDR3 region: CASRATGQPQHF. CDR3 sequence (DNA): TGTGCCTCGCGCGCCACAGGTCAGCCCCAGCATTTT.

The genes are TRBV5-6 and TRBJ1-5; D unresolved. Germline V gene sequence: CDR1 SGHDT, CDR2 YYEEEE. CDR3 size: 16 residues. The V end lost 4 bases, the J end lost 3 bases, and 17 bases lay between the germline ends. This chain's CDR3 is CASSLREGQINQPQHF. CDR3 DNA: TGTGCCAGCAGCCTCCGGGAAGGGCAAATCAATCAGCCCCAGCATTTT.

This clone showed up just once. The chain employs TRBV9 and TRBJ2-7; 7 bases fit TRBD1. Germline V gene data show CDR1 as SGDLS and CDR2 as YYNGEE. The trim removed 1 base at V and 5 bases at J, leaving 3 bases unmatched. The CDR3 extends over 13 amino acids. CDR3 bases: TGTGCCAGCAGCGTATGGGACAGAGACGAGCAGTACTTC. Protein: CASSVWDRDEQYF.

The chain carries TRBV6-5 and TRBJ1-1, with TRBD1 matching over 8 bases. The V and J ends lost 6 bases and 5 bases, in that order; junction bases with no gene match: 8. The CDR3 is 14 amino acids. Germline values: CDR1 MNHEY, CDR2 SVGAGI. CDR3 in amino acids: CASRPDRGITEAFF. The CDR3 coding sequence is TGTGCCAGCAGACCCGACAGGGGTATAACTGAAGCTTTCTTT.

The chain joins TRBV7-8 to TRBJ1-5; no firm D call. Trimming shortened V by 0 bases and J by 7 bases, and 13 bases separated the two germline ends. The germline V gene encodes CDR1 SGHVS and CDR2 FQNEAQ. The CDR3 has 15 amino acids. Here the CDR3 reads CASSLARGERQPQHF. For the CDR3, the DNA is TGTGCCAGCAGCTTAGCGCGGGGAGAGAGGCAGCCCCAGCATTTT.

On this clone: The same CDR3 also results from other DNA sequences found in this sample. The chain recombines TRBV28 with TRBJ1-2; weak D call: TRBD1 (6 bases). This CDR3 has 13 residues. Germline V lookup: CDR1 MDHEN, CDR2 SYDVKM. V lost 6 bases and J 2 bases, leaving 10 bases between the germline ends. CDR3 sequence: CASSPTGNYGYTF. CDR3 DNA sequence: TGTGCCAGCAGCCCTACAGGGAACTATGGCTACACCTTC.

This clone was recorded a few times. V usage is TRBV29-1 and J usage is TRBJ2-3, with D possibly TRBD1 on 6 matching bases. V lost 6 bases and J lost 1, with 20 bases in between. Germline values: CDR1 SQVTM, CDR2 ANQGSEA. CDR3 length equals 16 residues. The DNA of the CDR3 is TGCAGCGTCCCGACCCCACAGGGTCGTGGCACAGATACGCAGTATTTT. As protein: CSVPTPQGRGTDTQYF.

The CDR3 sequence: CASSYSNRGGPGELFF. In DNA, the CDR3 is TGTGCCAGCAGTTACTCGAACAGGGGGGGACCCGGGGAGCTGTTTTTT. This chain links TRBV6-6 with TRBJ2-2, with a possible D match to TRBD1 (8 bases). The V end was cut by 0 bases, the J end by 6 bases, with 14 bases between. The CDR3 length is 16 residues. Germline CDR1 is MNHNY and CDR2 is SVGAGI (reference sequence).

J is TRBJ1-5 and V is TRBV4-1; no definite D call. Trimming stripped 4 bases from V and 0 bases from J, with 13 bases between. The length of the CDR3 is 16 residues. Looked up from germline, CDR1 is MGHRA and CDR2 is YSYEKL. The CDR3: CASSPRPLYSNQPQHF. The CDR3 DNA sequence: TGCGCCAGCAGCCCCCGCCCCCTATATAGCAATCAGCCCCAGCATTTT.

V gene TRBV28 combines with J gene TRBJ1-1; D is uncertain. This CDR3 has 12 amino acids. V lost 8 bases and J 5 bases, leaving 12 bases between the germline ends. The germline V gene has CDR1 MDHEN and CDR2 SYDVKM. This chain's CDR3 is CASYVERTEAFF. DNA of the CDR3: TGTGCCAGCTACGTAGAGAGGACTGAAGCTTTCTTT.